The 18 T cell receptor beta chains reported below all come from one sample, sequenced in a study of beta chain features in type 1 diabetes. Expressed TCRB transcripts were sequenced because the entire RNA isolate underwent reverse transcription. Produced via immunoSEQ multiplex PCR; TCRdb's table is partial and in-frame only. Of about 150,000 clones in the sample, roughly 11% were seen once. The specimen was central memory CD4+ T cells from blood. The receptors shown here come from a man aged 18 to 30 in good health.

CDR3 nucleotide sequence: TGTGCCAGCAGCCCCGGGCAGGGGGCGAGGACTGAAGCTTTCTTT. Its protein product is CASSPGQGARTEAFF. The rearrangement uses TRBV13 and TRBJ1-1; 8 bases match TRBD1. Germline assignment: CDR1 PRHDT and CDR2 FYEKMQ (reference sequence). Losses at the gene ends were 5 bases for V and 5 bases for J; bases not matched to a gene: 10. The CDR3 is made up of 15 amino acids.

This chain uses TRBV10-3 with TRBJ2-6; D not certain. Germline values: CDR1 ENHRY, CDR2 SYGVKD. This CDR3 is 12 amino acids long. Trimming shortened V by 6 bases and J by 3 bases, and 3 bases separated the two germline ends. The CDR3 loop is CAIRGGANVLTF. The CDR3 nucleotides read TGTGCCATCAGGGGTGGGGCCAACGTCCTGACTTTC.

The chain joins TRBV5-4 to TRBJ1-1; D may be TRBD1 (6 bases). This CDR3 comprises 14 residues. Trimming shortened V by 2 bases and J by 6 bases, and 14 bases separated the two germline ends. Germline values: CDR1 SGHNT, CDR2 YYREEE (reference sequence). The CDR3 loop is CASSLIVSGAEAFF. The CDR3 DNA reads TGTGCCAGCAGCTTAATCGTATCAGGGGCTGAAGCTTTCTTT.

This clone was counted between two and nine times. The chain employs TRBV9 and TRBJ2-6; D is perhaps TRBD2 (6 bases). This CDR3 has 15 residues. Trimming took 3 bases from V and 4 from J, leaving 11 bases between them. Per the germline V gene, CDR1 is SGDLS and CDR2 is YYNGEE. The CDR3 bases are TGTGCCAGCAGCGGAGGAGGGCGCGGGGCCAACGTCCTGACTTTC. Protein: CASSGGGRGANVLTF.

The rearrangement joins TRBV9 to TRBJ2-5; no firm D call. V lost 0 bases, J lost 4 bases, and 13 bases lay in between. CDR1 and CDR2 from the germline V gene are SGDLS and YYNGEE. The CDR3 is 15 amino acids. The CDR3 DNA sequence: TGTGCCAGCAGCGTAGGTATGGCAGTGGGAGAGACCCAGTACTTC. This gives the protein CASSVGMAVGETQYF.

This clone was counted at least ten times. CDR3 region: CAITPRGLMNTEAFF. CDR3 DNA sequence: TGTGCCATCACCCCCCGGGGCCTGATGAACACTGAAGCTTTCTTT. The chain has TRBV10-3 and TRBJ1-1, with D perhaps TRBD1 (5 bases). Germline V gene lookup returns CDR1 ENHRY and CDR2 SYGVKD. The CDR3 totals 15 residues. V lost 7 bases to trimming and J lost 0 bases, with 15 bases between them.

The table lists this clone with a few counts. The chain combines TRBV4-1 with TRBJ2-5, with 9 bases fitting TRBD2. This CDR3 has 15 amino acids. Losses at the gene ends were 4 bases for V and 0 bases for J; bases not matched to a gene: 3. Germline V CDR1 and CDR2: MGHRA, YSYEKL. CDR3 nucleotides: TGCGCCAGCAGCCTTCGGACTAGCGACCAAGAGACCCAGTACTTC. Translating it yields CASSLRTSDQETQYF.

This clone was detected only a few times. The chain has TRBV28 and TRBJ2-5; D is perhaps TRBD1 or TRBD2 (5 bases each). The CDR3 totals 14 residues. Germline V gene sequence: CDR1 MDHEN, CDR2 SYDVKM. V shed 5 bases and J shed 5 bases, with 15 bases lying between them. The CDR3 DNA is TGTGCCAGCAGTCAGGGAGTGGAGTTCGAGACCCAGTACTTC. Amino acid sequence: CASSQGVEFETQYF.

The chain joins TRBV28 to TRBJ1-1; D not certain. There are 13 residues in the CDR3. V gave up 8 bases and J gave up 1 base, with 11 bases separating them. CDR1 is MDHEN and CDR2 is SYDVKM in the germline V gene. The CDR3 bases are TGTGCCAGCCAGACCCTGGGGAACACTGAAGCTTTCTTT. Its protein product is CASQTLGNTEAFF.

V usage is TRBV9 and J usage is TRBJ1-4; 8 nucleotides agree with TRBD1. This CDR3 spans 15 amino acids. Germline CDR1 SGDLS, CDR2 YYNGEE. V gave up 1 base and J gave up 8 bases; unmatched junction bases: 7. CDR3 nucleotides: TGTGCCAGCAGCGTATCAGGGGGCTCGATCGAAAAACTGTTTTTT. This translates into CASSVSGGSIEKLFF.

The chain couples TRBV7-2 to TRBJ2-7; 10 bases align to TRBD2. CDR3 length equals 13 residues. Germline lookup yields CDR1 SGHTA and CDR2 FQGNSA. Trimming removed 4 bases from V and 7 bases from J; junction bases left unmatched: 4. The CDR3 nucleotides read TGTGCCAGCAGCTCAGCGGGGGGGCGTGAGCAGTACTTC. Residues: CASSSAGGREQYF.

The J gene is TRBJ2-3, the V gene TRBV15; D remains unclear. V dropped 2 bases and J dropped 4 bases, with 19 bases sitting between them. CDR3 size: 17 residues. Germline-derived CDR1 and CDR2 are LNHNV and YYDKDF (reference sequence). CDR3 loop: CATSRLLTVTTPDTQYF. The DNA for the CDR3 is TGTGCCACCAGCAGACTTCTCACGGTCACCACTCCAGATACGCAGTATTTT.

The rearrangement uses TRBV7-2 and TRBJ2-5; 10 bases are a match to TRBD2. The CDR3 extends over 16 amino acids. Germline CDR1 reads SGHTA; CDR2 reads FQGNSA. J lost 5 bases, V lost 2 bases, and 8 bases had no gene match. CDR3 sequence: CASSLIALAGAETQYF. CDR3 coding DNA: TGTGCCAGCAGCTTAATTGCCCTAGCGGGGGCGGAGACCCAGTACTTC.

This rearrangement joins TRBV10-3 to TRBJ1-1; possible D gene TRBD1, 6 bases. Trimming removed 3 bases at V and 1 base at J, with 9 bases between. This CDR3 is built from 14 residues. Germline V gene sequence: CDR1 ENHRY, CDR2 SYGVKD. CDR3 protein: CAISERGSNTEAFF. CDR3 bases: TGTGCCATCAGTGAAAGGGGGTCGAACACTGAAGCTTTCTTT.

There are a few counts of this clone. The V and J genes are TRBV6-5 and TRBJ1-2; 10 bases are shared with TRBD1. The CDR3 consists of 13 residues. Per the germline V gene, CDR1 is MNHEY and CDR2 is SVGAGI. J gave up 6 bases and V 6 bases, and 4 bases lay outside the gene matches. CDR3 sequence (DNA): TGTGCCAGCAGCCTGGACAGGGGGGATGGCTACACCTTC. Translated, it gives CASSLDRGDGYTF.

The genes are TRBV30 and TRBJ1-2; 8 bases are shared with TRBD1. The junction had 11 bases not matched to a gene; V was cut back by 0 bases and J by 5 bases. Germline lookup yields CDR1 GTSNPN and CDR2 SVGIG (reference sequence). This CDR3 region has 16 residues. The CDR3 bases are TGTGCCTGGAGTGTATATGGGCAGGGGGCTCGGTATGGCTACACCTTC. Protein product: CAWSVYGQGARYGYTF.

This sequence joins TRBV2 and TRBJ2-6; maybe TRBD2 (6 bases). In germline, CDR1 is SNHLY, CDR2 FYNNEI. This CDR3 comprises 18 residues. With 8 bases removed from V and 0 bases from J, the gap between germline ends came to 20 bases. CDR3 nucleotide sequence: TGTGCCAGCGGAATTAGGGGAGGACGAAGCTCTGGGGCCAACGTCCTGACTTTC. Its protein product is CASGIRGGRSSGANVLTF. The full variable domain, its missing parts supplied by reference TRBV2 and TRBJ2-6, is EPEVTQTPSHQVTQMGQEVILRCVPISNHLYFYWYRQILGQKVEFLVSFYNNEISEKSEIFDDQFSVERPDGSNFTLKIRSTKLEDSAMYFCASGIRGGRSSGANVLTFGAGSRLTVL.

This clone was seen a handful of times. V and J are TRBV7-6 and TRBJ2-2, with TRBD1 identical over 11 bases. This CDR3 region has 15 residues. Germline V lookup: CDR1 SGHVS, CDR2 FNYEAQ. The V gene end was trimmed by 5 bases and the J gene end by 6 bases; junction bases not matched to a gene: 5. For the CDR3, the DNA is TGTGCCAGCAGCCTCGGACAGGGGGCAGCCGGGGAGCTGTTTTTT. Its translation: CASSLGQGAAGELFF.